This T cell receptor (beta chain) was sequenced during a study of control samples from healthy donors and cancer patients. Clones were sequenced by immunoSEQ multiplex PCR, and TCRdb holds only the in-frame ones, with some missing. The data hold about 220,000 clones, with roughly 94% observed a single time. CDR1 and CDR2 from the germline V gene are MNHEY and SMNVEV (reference sequence). After removal of 5 bases from V and 8 bases from J, the junction contained 8 bases not matched to a gene. The CDR3 extends over 15 amino acids. The material sequenced was blood. The TCR comes from a man aged 50 to 60 in good health. The rearrangement joins TRBV27 to TRBJ1-6; 8 bases are a match to TRBD1. CDR3 sequence: CASSIRTGLDSPLHF. The CDR3 DNA sequence: TGTGCCAGCAGTATTCGGACAGGGCTGGATTCACCCCTCCACTTT.